One sample yielded the 16 T cell receptor beta chains listed below, sequenced in a study of blood T cell repertoires in COVID-19. Only in-frame clones appear in the TCRdb table, and some are missing; sequencing was by immunoSEQ multiplex PCR. The data contain about 75,000 clones, 80% to 90% of them singletons. Input material: peripheral blood. Receptors were obtained from a woman between 50 and 59 years old with acute or convalescent COVID-19.

The genes are TRBV7-9 and TRBJ2-1, with D unclear. Trimming took off 1 base at V and 2 bases at J, with 6 bases between the two ends. The CDR3 contains 14 residues. The V gene's germline CDR1 is SEHNR and CDR2 FQNEAQ (reference sequence). CDR3 region: CASSLGYAYNEQFF. CDR3 bases: TGTGCCAGCAGCTTAGGCTACGCCTACAATGAGCAGTTCTTC.

The V and J genes are TRBV6-5 and TRBJ1-1, with 7 nucleotides matching TRBD1. The germline V gene encodes CDR1 MNHEY and CDR2 SVGAGI. This CDR3 comprises 14 residues. Trimming removed 6 bases from V and 3 bases from J; junction bases left unmatched: 7. CDR3 nucleotides: TGTGCCAGCAGCTTCGGCAGGGGGGACACTGAAGCTTTCTTT. The encoded protein is CASSFGRGDTEAFF.

This chain joins TRBV13 and TRBJ1-6, with 9 bases identical to TRBD1. Germline V CDR1 and CDR2: PRHDT, FYEKMQ (reference sequence). The CDR3 contains 16 residues. Losses at the gene ends were 5 bases for V and 8 bases for J; bases not matched to a gene: 10. The CDR3 protein is CASSSPGTGNDSPLHF. Here the CDR3 DNA reads TGTGCCAGCAGCAGTCCCGGGACAGGGAACGATTCACCCCTCCACTTT.

The V gene is TRBV24-1, the J gene TRBJ2-7; the match to TRBD2 covers 8 bases. Germline V gives CDR1 KGHDR, CDR2 SFDVKD. This CDR3 comprises 15 residues. Trimming at V came to 4 bases and at J to 2 bases, leaving 6 bases not matched to a gene. CDR3 region: CATSDRLARAYEQYF. The CDR3 region has the DNA TGTGCCACCAGTGACAGACTAGCGAGGGCCTACGAGCAGTACTTC.

The CDR3 loop reads CASSYSRQYTEAFF. The CDR3 nucleotides read TGTGCCAGCAGTTACTCGAGGCAGTACACTGAAGCTTTCTTT. This chain links TRBV6-2 or TRBV6-3 with TRBJ1-1; D is undetermined. The CDR3 covers 14 residues. V was shortened by 0 bases and J by 3 bases, with 8 bases between the two germline ends. Germline V gene lookup returns CDR1 MNHEY and CDR2 SVGEGT.

The chain is built from TRBV13 and TRBJ1-1, with D unresolved. The CDR3 runs to 15 residues. With 5 bases removed from V and 7 bases from J, the gap between germline ends came to 20 bases. From germline, CDR1 is PRHDT and CDR2 FYEKMQ (reference sequence). In DNA, the CDR3 is TGTGCCAGCAGCCATCCGTCAGGAAACCCAAATGAAGCTTTCTTT. Translating gives CASSHPSGNPNEAFF. The variable domain in full, with the rest retrieved from reference TRBV13 and TRBJ1-1, is AAGVIQSPRHLIKEKRETATLKCYPIPRHDTVYWYQQGPGQDPQFLISFYEKMQSDKGSIPDRFSAQQFSDYHSELNMSSLELGDSALYFCASSHPSGNPNEAFFGQGTRLTVV.

The rearrangement uses TRBV28 and TRBJ2-7; 8 bases fit TRBD1. Germline V gives CDR1 MDHEN, CDR2 SYDVKM. The junction had 6 bases not matched to a gene; V was cut back by 5 bases and J by 12 bases. CDR3 length equals 11 residues. As DNA, the CDR3 is TGTGCCAGCAGTGAAGACAGGGGATCGTACTTC. Protein product: CASSEDRGSYF.

The J gene is TRBJ1-6, the V gene TRBV6-5; unclear D gene. Trimming left V 7 bases short and J 7 bases short, with 14 bases between. Germline-derived CDR1 and CDR2 are MNHEY and SVGAGI. The CDR3 covers 14 residues. The CDR3 nucleotides are TGTGCCAGCACCATAAATGCGGTCAATTCACCCCTCCACTTT. Amino acids: CASTINAVNSPLHF.

This clone was recorded only once. The V and J genes are TRBV7-9 and TRBJ1-2; no reliable D call. The V end lost 3 bases, the J end lost 0 bases, and 11 bases lay between the germline ends. The CDR3 contains 15 residues. From germline, CDR1 is SEHNR and CDR2 FQNEAQ (reference sequence). The CDR3 DNA follows: TGTGCCAGCAGCTTGGCTCCCGGGGCTAACTATGGCTACACCTTC. Its translation is CASSLAPGANYGYTF.

The chain has TRBV6-2 or TRBV6-3 and TRBJ2-1, with D possibly being TRBD2 (6 bases). V was shortened by 4 bases and J by 3 bases, with 19 bases between the two germline ends. The germline V gene encodes CDR1 MNHEY and CDR2 SVGEGT. The CDR3 runs 17 residues. The CDR3 here is CASSSRRGRDLYNEQFF. The CDR3 nucleotides read TGTGCCAGCAGTTCTCGGCGAGGGCGGGACCTCTACAATGAGCAGTTCTTC.

The V gene is TRBV27, the J gene TRBJ2-7; 7 positions agree with TRBD2. V gave up 5 bases and J gave up 0 bases; unmatched junction bases: 1. There are 13 residues in the CDR3. Germline assignment: CDR1 MNHEY and CDR2 SMNVEV (reference sequence). CDR3 nucleotide sequence: TGTGCCAGCAGTGGGGGGGACTCCTACGAGCAGTACTTC. This translates into CASSGGDSYEQYF.

V is TRBV29-1 and J is TRBJ2-7; D may be TRBD2 (6 bases). V dropped 4 bases and J dropped 4 bases, with 14 bases sitting between them. Germline V gene lookup returns CDR1 SQVTM and CDR2 ANQGSEA. CDR3 length equals 13 residues. As DNA, the CDR3 is TGCAGCGTTGGTAGCGGCGAGCTGTACGAGCAGTACTTC. Protein: CSVGSGELYEQYF.

This sequence joins TRBV6-5 and TRBJ2-7, with TRBD1 identical over 7 bases. The CDR3 extends over 13 amino acids. Germline assignment: CDR1 MNHEY and CDR2 SVGAGI. Unmatched junction bases numbered 4, after V lost 2 bases and J lost 6 bases. CDR3 DNA sequence: TGTGCCAGCAGTTACCTCCGGGACAGCGAGCAGTACTTC. Its translation: CASSYLRDSEQYF.

The J gene is TRBJ1-4, the V gene TRBV7-2; the D is unclear. Trimming pared 0 bases from V and 4 bases from J, leaving 9 bases between. The germline gives CDR1 SGHTA, CDR2 FQGNSA. There are 15 residues in the CDR3. In nucleotides, the CDR3 is TGTGCCAGCAGCTTAGCGGGCAGAGATAATGAAAAACTGTTTTTT. Translated, it gives CASSLAGRDNEKLFF.

This clone has only one observation. The chain is built from TRBV18 and TRBJ1-4, with D tentatively TRBD1 (6 bases). Germline V gives CDR1 KGHSH, CDR2 LQKENI. Trimming stripped 6 bases from V and 0 bases from J, with 14 bases between. This CDR3 contains 16 residues. This chain's CDR3 is CASSERTVATNEKLFF. The CDR3 DNA reads TGTGCCAGCTCGGAAAGGACAGTTGCAACTAATGAAAAACTGTTTTTT.

Only one count was recorded for this clone. The gene calls are TRBV27 and TRBJ2-3, with TRBD2 matching over 9 bases. The CDR3 is 15 amino acids. CDR1 is MNHEY, CDR2 SMNVEV, per germline (reference sequence). V lost 4 bases, J lost 0 bases, and 2 bases stayed unmatched. The CDR3 bases are TGTGCCAGCAGTTCTAGCGGGGCTAGCACAGATACGCAGTATTTT. This encodes CASSSSGASTDTQYF.